The entry that follows covers one T cell receptor (beta chain) sequence. This sample is drawn from a study of shared clonotypes between healthy human individuals. Some clones are missing from TCRdb's copy, which holds only in-frame ones; the method was immunoSEQ multiplex PCR. Counted here are about 980,000 clones, approximately 80% occurring once; the ten biggest clones make up around 1.5%. The CDR3 is 17 residues long. Trimming removed 2 bases from V and 4 bases from J, with 20 bases in between. CDR1 and CDR2 from the germline V gene are SGHTA and FQGNSA. All donors qualified as healthy HIV-negative adults and had experienced no recent acute infections or vaccinations.

Source material: memory CD4+ T cells sorted from blood. The subset denotes: CD45RA-negative fraction. This rearrangement joins TRBV7-2 to TRBJ2-5, with D perhaps matching TRBD1 (7 bases). The clonotype was recovered from a man aged 18 to 29 in good health. The CDR3 loop is CASSLLQDRWGGETQYF. CDR3 coding DNA: TGTGCCAGCAGCTTATTACAGGACAGGTGGGGAGGAGAGACCCAGTACTTC.